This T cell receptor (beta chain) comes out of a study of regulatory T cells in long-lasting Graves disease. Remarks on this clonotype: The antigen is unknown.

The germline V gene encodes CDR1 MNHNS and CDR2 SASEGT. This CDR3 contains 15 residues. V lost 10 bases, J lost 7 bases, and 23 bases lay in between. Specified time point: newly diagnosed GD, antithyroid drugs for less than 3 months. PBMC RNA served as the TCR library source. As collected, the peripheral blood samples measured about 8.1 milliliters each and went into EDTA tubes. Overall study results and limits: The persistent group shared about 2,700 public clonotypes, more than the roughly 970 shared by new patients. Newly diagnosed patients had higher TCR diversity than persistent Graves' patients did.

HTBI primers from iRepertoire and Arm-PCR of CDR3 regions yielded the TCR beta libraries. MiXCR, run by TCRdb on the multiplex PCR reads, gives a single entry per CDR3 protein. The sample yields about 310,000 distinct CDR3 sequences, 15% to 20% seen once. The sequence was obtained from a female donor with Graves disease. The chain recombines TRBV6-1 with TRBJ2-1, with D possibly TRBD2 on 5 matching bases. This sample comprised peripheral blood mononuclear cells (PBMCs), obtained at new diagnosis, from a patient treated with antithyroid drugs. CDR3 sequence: CATAANGISGNEQFF. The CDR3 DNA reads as TGTGCCACTGCCGCAAACGGGATTAGTGGGAATGAGCAGTTCTTC.